This T cell receptor beta chain was found in a study of T-cell memory formation after mild COVID-19. There are 12 residues in the CDR3. V shed 5 bases and J shed 2 bases, with 7 bases lying between them. Germline-derived CDR1 and CDR2 are SQVTM and ANQGSEA. Each CDR3 protein is one row after TCRdb ran MiXCR on the 5' RACE reads. The sample contains around 130,000 distinct CDR3 sequences, roughly 15% of which appear only once. The rearrangement links TRBV29-1 to TRBJ1-5; D gene ambiguous. The clonotype comes from an adult woman who had mild COVID-19 (a few samples of this study predate the infection). Cell type and time point are not known. Material for sequencing was PBMCs or a T cell subset sorted from them (not recorded which). The CDR3: CSVKIGNQPQHF. In DNA form, the CDR3 reads TGCAGCGTTAAGATAGGCAATCAGCCCCAGCATTTT.